The entry that follows covers one T cell receptor beta chain sequence. Antigen unknown. The junction departs from germline at one end; a sequencing error may be responsible. The data are from a study of CD8+CD57+ T cells in acquired aplastic anemia. About the research overall: Yields of DNA that came from sorted CD4+ and CD8+ cells averaged around 3 ug. For CD4+ cells, healthy donors had an average of about 11 million reads. Points from the study as a whole: A set of more than 25 CD8+ CDR3 sequences was shared between patients and controls, and these sequences appeared highly expressed in patients. Simpson's diversity of CD8+ cells was not significantly different in patients compared with controls.

The CDR3 consists of 15 residues. Germline loops: CDR1 SGHRS, CDR2 YFSETQ. Genomic DNA acted as the template from which TCR beta VDJ combination and CDR3 sequence profiling were carried out. TCRdb used MiXCR to reprocess the reads, holding one entry per CDR3 protein. The profile shows about 420,000 distinct CDR3 sequences, around 72% of them singletons. Sequences were obtained from sorted CD4+, CD8+, or CD8+CD57+ T cells (not recorded which) from PBMCs. The chain has TRBV5-1 and TRBJ1-5, with 11 bases lining up with TRBD1. The receptor comes from a human donor in good health, serving as a control. The CDR3 nucleotides are TGTGCCAGCAGCTTGGCCGGGACAGGGGGACAGCCCCAGCATTTT. Its translation: CASSLAGTGGQPQHF.